The source of this TCR beta chain is a study of cytotoxic CD8 clonotypes in ibrutinib-treated CLL. Study-wide background: Included were 11 relapsed/refractory and about 15 treatment-naive patients, of whom approximately 18 were IGHV unmutated. Among patients, around 25 responded partially and 2 completely; 14 then stayed remitted and some 12 progressed after median 68 months.

This clone has only one observation. Antigen unknown. Study outcomes and limitations: Progressing patients had sampling times that differed from those of sustained-remission patients.

Investigators sourced approximately 2 micrograms of genomic DNA from cryopreserved PBMCs for TCR beta libraries. Trimming removed 0 bases from V and 5 bases from J, with 10 bases in between. Looked up from germline, CDR1 is MNHEY and CDR2 is SVGAGI. The CDR3 has 14 amino acids. Sequencing used immunoSEQ multiplex PCR; TCRdb keeps in-frame clones, though not all of them. The sample includes approximately 20,000 clones, over 70% of them seen just once. This receptor was obtained from a human donor with chronic lymphocytic leukemia. This sample comprised PBMCs, obtained before ibrutinib treatment. This sequence joins TRBV6-5 and TRBJ1-2, with D perhaps TRBD1 (5 bases). The CDR3 region has the DNA TGTGCCAGCAGTTACTCAGGGGCGGGGTATGGCTACACCTTC. Its translation is CASSYSGAGYGYTF.